This TCR beta chain is drawn from a study of blood T cell dynamics during melanoma immunotherapy. Stated time point: pre-treatment baseline. In germline, CDR1 is SQVTM, CDR2 ANQGSEA. Between the trimmed V and J ends, which lost 7 bases and 0 bases, there was a span of 15 bases. The CDR3 contains 14 residues. Assay used: immunoSEQ multiplex PCR; TCRdb lists only in-frame clones, some missing. The sample consists of about 22,000 clones, 85% to 90% of them appearing once. The chain recombines TRBV29-1 with TRBJ1-1, with D unclear. This clonotype was obtained from a human donor with melanoma. Sequences were derived from blood, sampled from a patient treated with checkpoint blockade. The CDR3 coding sequence is TGCAGCGCACAACAGTTATCACTGAACACTGAAGCTTTCTTT. Translated, it gives CSAQQLSLNTEAFF.